This TCR beta chain was observed in a study of blood T cell repertoires in COVID-19. Looking at the study overall: From the United States, Italy and Spain came samples of acute and convalescent COVID-19.

Two consecutive negative NP/OP PCR tests, clearance, or resolved symptoms defined Cohort 3 recovery. Sequenced by immunoSEQ multiplex PCR; TCRdb stores in-frame clones only, minus some. Of roughly 200,000 clones in the sample, 85% to 90% were seen once. The CDR3 is 13 amino acids. From germline, CDR1 is SNHLY and CDR2 FYNNEI. Trimming shortened V by 6 bases and J by 5 bases, and 13 bases separated the two germline ends. The rearrangement joins TRBV2 to TRBJ1-2; D remains ambiguous. The origin of this receptor is a man aged 35-49 years who had recovered from COVID-19. The sequenced material came from PBMCs or T cells enriched from blood (not recorded which). CDR3 residues: CASSEGLPYGYTF. The CDR3 DNA is TGTGCCAGCAGCGAGGGTCTGCCATATGGCTACACCTTC.